The T cell receptor (beta chain) under discussion was sequenced for a study of blood T cell repertoires in COVID-19. Sequenced by immunoSEQ multiplex PCR; TCRdb stores in-frame clones only, minus some. The table records hundreds of thousands of clones, approximately 86% of them present only once. The germline V and J ends were trimmed by 0 bases and 11 bases, with 11 bases remaining between them. CDR1 is LGHDT, CDR2 YNNKEL, per germline (reference sequence). This CDR3 contains 14 residues. This clone is a singleton in its sample. The J gene is TRBJ1-6, the V gene TRBV3-1 (or the pseudogene TRBV3-2); possible D gene TRBD1, 5 bases. The sequenced sample was peripheral blood. The receptor comes from a woman in her 70s with COVID-19, enrolled during active disease. The CDR3: CASSQDGADPPLHF. As DNA, the CDR3 is TGTGCCAGCAGCCAAGATGGGGCAGACCCACCCCTCCACTTT.